The rows below give T cell receptor beta chains drawn from one sample of a study of CD8 T cells in ankylosing spondylitis. TCRdb re-analysed the 5' RACE reads in MiXCR, keeping a single row per CDR3 protein. The data hold approximately 300,000 distinct CDR3 sequences, with around 18% observed a single time. Sequencing was done on a sample of blood, either unsorted or a sorted T cell fraction (not recorded which). These TCRs come from a male donor with ankylosing spondylitis or in good health (not recorded which). Each CDR3 is given with its conserved first and last residue. Each record gives: clone size, D gene, V gene, J gene, CDR3 DNA, CDR3 protein. The D gene is left open where the match is weak. Clone size, where shown, is once, few, many, or a class for clones that have expanded.

>few|-|TRBV12-3/TRBV12-4|TRBJ2-2
TGTGCCAGCAGTTTCATAGTTGGCCCTGGGGAGCTGTTTTTT
CASSFIVGPGELFF
>-|TRBD1|TRBV12-3/TRBV12-4|TRBJ1-6
TGTGCCAGCAGTCAACAGACAGGGTCGGACAATTCACCCCTCCACTTT
CASSQQTGSDNSPLHF
>few|-|TRBV5-1|TRBJ2-3
TGCGCCAGCAGCTTCTCCAGGAGCACAGATACGCAGTATTTT
CASSFSRSTDTQYF
>many|-|TRBV6-5|TRBJ1-1
TGTGCCAGCAGTTACTCTGGCGCAGTGAACACTGAAGCTTTCTTT
CASSYSGAVNTEAFF
>few|-|TRBV11-1|TRBJ2-6
TGTGCCAGCAGCTTAGTTATCGGGGCTGGGGCCAACGTCCTGACTTTC
CASSLVIGAGANVLTF
>few|-|TRBV3-1|TRBJ1-1
TGTGCCAGCAGCCAACAGTATGAAGCTTTCTTT
CASSQQYEAFF
>many|TRBD1|TRBV20-1|TRBJ2-3
TGCAGTGCTCCCCGGGACAGGAGCACAGATACGCAGTATTTT
CSAPRDRSTDTQYF
>-|TRBD1|TRBV5-6|TRBJ2-1
TGTGCCAGCAGCTTAATTCAGGGGGTCAGGTTCTTC
CASSLIQGVRFF
>-|TRBD2|TRBV5-1|TRBJ2-1
TGCGCCAGCAGCCCCCCCCCGGGCGGGAGGGCCACGTTCTTC
CASSPPPGGRATFF
>few|TRBD1|TRBV12-5|TRBJ2-1
TGTGCTAGTGGTTTGGTACCCAGGGGGAAGCAGTTCTTC
CASGLVPRGKQFF
>few|-|TRBV15|TRBJ2-1
TGTGCCACCAGCAGAGATTCTCGGAGGGGGAGGAATGAGCAGTTCTTC
CATSRDSRRGRNEQFF
>-|-|TRBV28|TRBJ2-3
TGTGCCAGCAGGACCTCGTTAACAGATACGCAGTATTTT
CASRTSLTDTQYF
>-|TRBD2|TRBV20-1|TRBJ2-1
TGCAGTGCGGGGACTAGCGGAAACAATGAGCAGTTCTTC
CSAGTSGNNEQFF
>-|-|TRBV4-2|TRBJ1-1
TGTGCCAGCAGCCAAGAGGGGGCGAACACTGAAGCTTTCTTT
CASSQEGANTEAFF
>once|-|TRBV12-3/TRBV12-4|TRBJ2-1
TGTGCCAGCAGTTTCGTACAGGGAGGCAATGGGCAGTTCTTC
CASSFVQGGNGQFF
>few|-|TRBV5-1|TRBJ1-2
TGCGCCAGCAGCGAGGCGGGGGACTATGGCTACACCTTC
CASSEAGDYGYTF
>-|TRBD2|TRBV7-9|TRBJ2-1
TGTGCCAGCAGCTTTGTGACGGGGGGCTACAATGAGCAGTTCTTC
CASSFVTGGYNEQFF
>few|-|TRBV15|TRBJ2-6
TGTGCCACCAGCAGAGAGGGGGAACGGCTTGGGGCCAACGTCCTGACTTTC
CATSREGERLGANVLTF
>-|-|TRBV6-1|TRBJ1-2
TGTGCCAGCAGTGAGAGGCCCGGGGGCTATGGCTACACCTTC
CASSERPGGYGYTF
>-|-|TRBV28|TRBJ1-1
TGTGCCAGCAGAACAACAGGGCTAGGGAACACTGAAGCTTTCTTT
CASRTTGLGNTEAFF
>-|-|TRBV12-3/TRBV12-4|TRBJ1-6
TGTGCCAGCAGTTTTGATCCGGAGAATTCACCCCTCCACTTT
CASSFDPENSPLHF
>few|-|TRBV20-1|TRBJ1-1
TGCAGTGCTATCCAAGAGAACACTGAAGCTTTCTTT
CSAIQENTEAFF
>few|-|TRBV15|TRBJ1-4
TGTGCCACCAGCAGAGATCTCGGGCCGAATGAAAAACTGTTTTTT
CATSRDLGPNEKLFF
>-|TRBD2|TRBV13|TRBJ2-1
TGTGCCAGCAGCCATGGACTAGCGGGGTCCACACCACTTTACAATGAGCAGTTCTTC
CASSHGLAGSTPLYNEQFF
>-|TRBD1|TRBV10-3|TRBJ1-2
TGTGCCATCAGTGGATTTACAGGGGATGGCTACACCTTC
CAISGFTGDGYTF
>-|-|TRBV29-1|TRBJ2-3
TGCAGCGTTGAAGGGGGCAACACAGATACGCAGTATTTT
CSVEGGNTDTQYF
>-|-|TRBV6-5|TRBJ2-3
TGTGCCAGCAGTTACACGCAGGGTCCAGATACGCAGTATTTT
CASSYTQGPDTQYF
>few|-|TRBV5-1|TRBJ2-3
TGCGCCAGCAGCTTGTCCCTAGCTCACGACGGGGATACGCAGTATTTT
CASSLSLAHDGDTQYF
>many|TRBD1|TRBV29-1|TRBJ1-1
TGCAGCGTTGGGCAGGGGGCTGAAGCTTTCTTT
CSVGQGAEAFF
>many|-|TRBV20-1|TRBJ1-1
TGCAGTGCTAGAGCACAGGGCTCCACTGAAGCTTTCTTT
CSARAQGSTEAFF
>-|TRBD2|TRBV3-1|TRBJ2-1
TGTGCCAGCAGCCTAGACCGCGGGAGGGGATCCTACAATGAGCAGTTCTTC
CASSLDRGRGSYNEQFF
>-|-|TRBV12-3/TRBV12-4|TRBJ2-5
TGTGCCAGCAGGCCAGGGATGGCACAAGAGACCCAGTACTTC
CASRPGMAQETQYF